The rows below give T cell receptor beta chains drawn from one sample of a study of beta chain features in type 1 diabetes. Libraries were prepared by immunoSEQ multiplex PCR; TCRdb keeps only in-frame clonotypes and omits some of them. Among roughly 340,000 clones, roughly 12% were seen once, and the ten largest hold 0.015%. The material sequenced was naive CD4+ T cells from blood. These receptors originate from a young woman with type 1 diabetes. Each CDR3 is given with its conserved first and last residue. The D gene is left open where the match is weak. A clone size is listed for some rows: how often the clone was seen (once, few, many), or a class if it is expanded.

>TRBV5-1|-|17|-|TRBJ1-3
CASSLGATTNSGNTIYF
TGCGCCAGCAGCTTGGGTGCGACTACCAACTCTGGAAACACCATATATTTT
>TRBV18|-|13|-|TRBJ1-1
CASSPEGNTEAFF
TGTGCCAGCTCACCAGAGGGGAACACTGAAGCTTTCTTT
>TRBV7-2|TRBD1|17|few|TRBJ1-1
CASSTRGQGATSTEAFF
TGTGCCAGCAGCACCAGAGGACAGGGGGCAACGAGCACTGAAGCTTTCTTT
>TRBV15|-|15|few|TRBJ2-1
CATSRAAYSYNEQFF
TGTGCCACCAGCAGAGCTGCGTATTCCTACAATGAGCAGTTCTTC
>TRBV29-1|TRBD1|11|-|TRBJ1-2
CSVGTVYGYTF
TGCAGCGTAGGGACAGTCTATGGCTACACCTTC
>TRBV7-6|-|13|-|TRBJ2-1
CASSTQGYNEQFF
TGTGCCAGCAGCACCCAGGGCTACAATGAGCAGTTCTTC
>TRBV5-4|TRBD1|13|-|TRBJ1-2
CASSTQGAHGYTF
TGTGCCAGCAGCACACAGGGGGCGCATGGCTACACCTTC
>TRBV5-1|-|17|-|TRBJ2-5
CASSLGPPPAFPETQYF
TGCGCCAGCAGCTTGGGCCCCCCTCCAGCGTTCCCAGAGACCCAGTACTTC
>TRBV9|TRBD1|15|few|TRBJ2-7
CASSVASGGWNEQYF
TGTGCCAGCAGCGTAGCCTCAGGGGGCTGGAACGAGCAGTACTTC
>TRBV5-4|TRBD1|13|once|TRBJ1-5
CASSPGQGQPQHF
TGTGCCAGCAGCCCCGGACAGGGTCAGCCCCAGCATTTT